A selection of T cell receptor beta chains follows, all from one sample in a study of graft-versus-host responses after intestinal transplantation. Their antigen targets remain unknown. Produced via immunoSEQ multiplex PCR; TCRdb's table is partial and in-frame only. The sample includes about 89,000 clones, about 93% seen only once; the top ten take roughly 2%. The specimen was unstimulated CD8+ T cells sorted from spleen or lymph node cells, collected before intestinal transplant. These receptors were taken from a human donor who received an intestinal transplant. The CDR3 runs from the conserved cysteine through the conserved F or W. The D gene is left open where the match is weak. Expanded clones are given a class, and other clones once, few, many or no size at all.

J gene	V gene	clone size	D gene	CDR3 protein	CDR3 DNA
TRBJ2-5	TRBV19	-	TRBD2	CASSIVGSGAQETQYF	TGTGCCAGTAGTATAGTCGGTAGCGGGGCGCAAGAGACCCAGTACTTC
TRBJ1-2	TRBV29-1	-	TRBD1	CSVEEGQPGLFYYGYTF	TGCAGCGTTGAAGAGGGACAGCCCGGCCTTTTTTACTATGGCTACACCTTC
TRBJ2-7	TRBV4-3	-	-	CASSQVVRGGFYEQYF	TGCGCCAGCAGCCAAGTCGTCCGGGGAGGTTTCTACGAGCAGTACTTC
TRBJ2-3	TRBV6-1	-	TRBD2	CASSAVLAGVTDTQYF	TGTGCCAGCAGTGCAGTTCTAGCGGGGGTCACAGATACGCAGTATTTT
TRBJ2-5	TRBV18	-	-	CASSPQIQETQYF	TGTGCCAGCTCACCCCAGATCCAAGAGACCCAGTACTTC
TRBJ1-1	TRBV6-1	few	-	CASSEEYRVEAFF	TGTGCCAGCAGTGAAGAGTACAGGGTTGAAGCTTTCTTT
TRBJ1-2	TRBV6-5	-	TRBD1	CASSYPQGAYGYTF	TGTGCCAGCAGTTATCCACAGGGGGCCTATGGCTACACCTTC
TRBJ1-2	TRBV29-1	-	-	CSVETADYGYTF	TGCAGCGTTGAGACAGCCGACTATGGCTACACCTTC
TRBJ2-1	TRBV4-3	-	-	CASSQGLADNEQFF	TGCGCCAGCAGCCAAGGATTAGCTGACAATGAGCAGTTCTTC
TRBJ1-4	TRBV30	-	-	CAWTRGQLRKLFF	TGTGCCTGGACCCGGGGACAACTAAGAAAACTGTTTTTT
TRBJ1-5	TRBV6-1	-	-	CASMEGNQPQHF	TGTGCCAGCATGGAGGGGAATCAGCCCCAGCATTTT
TRBJ2-7	TRBV2	-	-	CASSEGQPYEQYF	TGTGCCAGCAGTGAGGGACAACCCTACGAGCAGTACTTC
TRBJ2-5	TRBV6-5	-	TRBD2	CASGPSGTSIQTQYF	TGTGCCAGCGGACCCTCCGGGACTAGTATCCAGACCCAGTACTTC
TRBJ2-7	TRBV19	-	TRBD1	CASSMGQGSYEQYF	TGTGCCAGTAGTATGGGACAGGGCTCCTACGAGCAGTACTTC
TRBJ1-4	TRBV25-1	-	TRBD1	CASSEWAGGRRTNEKLFF	TGTGCCAGCAGTGAATGGGCAGGGGGCCGTCGTACTAATGAAAAACTGTTTTTT
TRBJ2-2	TRBV5-4	-	-	CASSLVGGVSTGELFF	TGTGCCAGCAGCTTGGTGGGAGGAGTGAGCACCGGGGAGCTGTTTTTT
TRBJ2-3	TRBV4-1	-	TRBD2	CASSHKLAGATDTQYF	TGCGCCAGCAGCCATAAACTAGCGGGGGCCACAGATACGCAGTATTTT
TRBJ1-1	TRBV6-6	-	-	CASSWGNEAFF	TGTGCCAGCAGTTGGGGCAATGAAGCTTTCTTT
TRBJ1-5	TRBV11-2	-	-	CASSHPGDQPQHF	TGTGCCAGCAGCCACCCGGGGGATCAGCCCCAGCATTTT
TRBJ2-3	TRBV4-1	once	-	CASSQVAQTRESTDTQYF	TGCGCCAGCAGCCAAGTGGCACAGACTAGGGAAAGCACAGATACGCAGTATTTT
TRBJ1-2	TRBV5-1	few	-	CASSFRVYNYGYTF	TGCGCCAGCAGCTTCCGGGTCTACAACTATGGCTACACCTTC
TRBJ2-1	TRBV4-3	-	TRBD1	CASSQDKRQGVYNEQFF	TGCGCCAGCAGCCAAGATAAGAGGCAGGGGGTCTACAATGAGCAGTTCTTC
TRBJ2-5	TRBV4-3	-	TRBD2	CASSQSPSGASQETQYF	TGCGCCAGCAGCCAATCCCCTAGCGGGGCGAGTCAAGAGACCCAGTACTTC
TRBJ1-2	TRBV19	-	TRBD1	CASRLAHLQDRDSSGYTF	TGTGCCAGTAGACTAGCCCACCTTCAGGACAGGGATTCGAGTGGCTACACCTTC
TRBJ1-1	TRBV19	once	-	CASSMADSNTEAFF	TGTGCCAGTAGTATGGCAGACTCGAACACTGAAGCTTTCTTT
TRBJ2-7	TRBV27	few	-	CASSPRDTYDPNSYEQYF	TGTGCCAGCAGTCCCCGGGACACGTATGACCCAAACTCCTACGAGCAGTACTTC
TRBJ2-1	TRBV29-1	-	-	CSVESGTNYNEQFF	TGCAGCGTTGAGTCAGGGACAAACTACAATGAGCAGTTCTTC
TRBJ1-6	TRBV27	-	TRBD1	CASRPPGGQGDSPLHF	TGTGCCAGCAGGCCCCCCGGCGGACAGGGGGATTCACCCCTCCACTTT
TRBJ2-4	TRBV7-9	-	-	CASSPQDEGEKNIQYF	TGTGCCAGCAGCCCCCAAGATGAAGGGGAAAAAAACATTCAGTACTTC
TRBJ2-7	TRBV27	-	TRBD1	CASSPSTGGYEQYF	TGTGCCAGCAGTCCTTCCACAGGGGGCTACGAGCAGTACTTC
TRBJ2-7	TRBV27	-	-	CASSLTGGGGGEQYF	TGTGCCAGCAGTTTAACAGGGGGCGGCGGGGGGGAGCAGTACTTC